This T cell receptor (beta chain) was retrieved from a study of beta chain features in type 1 diabetes. The authors took one heparinised blood draw, averaging approximately 110 mL, from each donor. Purity exceeded 95% in all sorted populations. Whole-study results and caveats: Significant though moderate, a shortening of TCRB CDR3s appeared in all four CD4+ subsets of Type 1 diabetes patients.

The sample holds many counts of this clone. Its specificity is unknown. CDR1 is SQVTM and CDR2 is ANQGSEA in the germline V gene. This CDR3 has 13 amino acids. Trimming shortened V by 4 bases and J by 3 bases, and 10 bases separated the two germline ends. The authors reverse transcribed all of the isolated RNA, so sequencing captured expressed TCRB transcripts. Produced via immunoSEQ multiplex PCR; TCRdb's table is partial and in-frame only. This table holds around 150,000 clones, approximately 9% found once. The sequencing sample was made of central memory CD4+ T cells from blood. The rearrangement links TRBV29-1 to TRBJ1-5; no clear D. The source of this sequence is a woman between 18 and 29 years old with type 1 diabetes. This CDR3 reads CSVVYSANQPQHF. The DNA of the CDR3 is TGCAGCGTTGTATACAGTGCCAATCAGCCCCAGCATTTT.